This entry lists 9 T cell receptor beta chains sequenced from one sample in a study of blood T cell repertoires in COVID-19. Clones were read by immunoSEQ multiplex PCR, and TCRdb kept only the in-frame ones, dropping some. This table holds approximately 120,000 clones, 74% found once. Material for sequencing was peripheral blood. Receptors were obtained from an elderly man with COVID-19, enrolled during active disease.

For the CDR3, the DNA is TGTGCCAGCAGCTTACTGGCAGGGGCCTATAATTCACCCCTCCACTTT. Translation: CASSLLAGAYNSPLHF. The chain uses TRBV7-9 and TRBJ1-6; tentatively, D is TRBD1 (6 bases). V was trimmed by 2 bases and J by 2 bases, leaving 10 bases between them. The CDR3 spans 16 residues. Germline V gene sequence: CDR1 SEHNR, CDR2 FQNEAQ (reference sequence).

The gene calls are TRBV6-1 and TRBJ2-4; 11 bases agree with TRBD1. The CDR3 length is 17 residues. Germline assignment: CDR1 MNHNS and CDR2 SASEGT. V shed 3 bases and J 1 base; nucleotides not matched to a gene: 5. CDR3 region: CASSDSGQGAAKNIQYF. The CDR3, as DNA: TGTGCCAGCAGTGACAGCGGACAGGGGGCGGCCAAAAACATTCAGTACTTC.

This chain joins TRBV4-1 and TRBJ2-3, with D maybe TRBD2 (6 bases). The V gene's germline CDR1 is MGHRA and CDR2 YSYEKL. The CDR3 totals 16 residues. V dropped 0 bases and J dropped 3 bases, with 13 bases sitting between them. Here the CDR3 reads CASSQDAASATDTQYF. The CDR3 DNA reads TGCGCCAGCAGCCAAGATGCGGCTAGCGCTACAGATACGCAGTATTTT.

The chain uses TRBV3-1 (or the pseudogene TRBV3-2) and TRBJ2-7; D unclear. The V end was cut by 3 bases, the J end by 2 bases, with 11 bases between. From germline, CDR1 is LGHDT and CDR2 YNNKEL (reference sequence). The CDR3 contains 14 residues. The CDR3 bases are TGTGCCAGCAGCCAGTCACTCATTGCCTACGAGCAGTACTTC. Amino acid sequence: CASSQSLIAYEQYF.

The rearrangement links TRBV12-3 or TRBV12-4 to TRBJ2-7; no clear D. The CDR3 length is 13 residues. Deletions cut 2 bases from V and 0 bases from J, with 5 bases between. CDR3 DNA: TGTGCCAGCAGTTTAACTTCCTCCTACGAGCAGTACTTC. This encodes CASSLTSSYEQYF.

Regarding this clone: A read error may account for a junction end that differs from germline. This chain links TRBV7-6 with TRBJ2-7, with D maybe TRBD1 (6 bases). The CDR3 covers 18 residues. CDR1 and CDR2 (germline): SGHVS, FNYEAQ. The CDR3 loop reads CASSLEPQGNSYFYEQYF. The CDR3 DNA is TGTGCCAGCAGTTTAGAGCCACAGGGAAATAGTTATTTCTACGAGCAGTACTTC.

Here the CDR3 reads CASSPPDGHAIYF. CDR3 DNA: TGTGCCAGCTCACCACCGGATGGACATGCCATATATTTT. This chain connects TRBV18 to TRBJ1-3; a weak D match, TRBD1 (5 bases). The germline V and J ends were trimmed by 0 bases and 11 bases, with 11 bases remaining between them. The length of the CDR3 is 13 residues. The germline V gene encodes CDR1 KGHSH and CDR2 LQKENI. The variable domain in full, with the rest retrieved from reference TRBV18 and TRBJ1-3, is NAGVMQNPRHLVRRRGQEARLRCSPMKGHSHVYWYRQLPEEGLKFMVYLQKENIIDESGMPKERFSAEFPKEGPSILRIQQVVRGDSAAYFCASSPPDGHAIYFGEGSWLTVV.

The gene calls are TRBV7-9 and TRBJ1-1; 7 bases align to TRBD1. Germline V gene data show CDR1 as SEHNR and CDR2 as FQNEAQ (reference sequence). This CDR3 comprises 16 residues. Trimming removed 5 bases from V and 0 bases from J; junction bases left unmatched: 9. CDR3 coding DNA: TGTGCCAGCAGCGCACGGACAGGACCTATGAACACTGAAGCTTTCTTT. Residues: CASSARTGPMNTEAFF.

The gene calls are TRBV6-6 and TRBJ1-6; D not resolved. The CDR3 has 14 amino acids. V lost 6 bases, J lost 9 bases, and 15 bases lay in between. CDR1 is MNHNY and CDR2 is SVGAGI in the germline V gene (reference sequence). CDR3: CASSPDGFGSPLHF. The DNA of the CDR3 is TGTGCCAGCAGCCCCGATGGTTTCGGTTCACCCCTCCACTTT.